Below are 17 T cell receptor beta chains sequenced from a single sample in a study of cytomegalovirus exposure and HLA in healthy donors. PCR primers comprised 60 Vbeta and 13 Jbeta primers. Assay used: immunoSEQ multiplex PCR; TCRdb lists only in-frame clones, some missing. Of over 200,000 clones listed, about 80% are singletons. The sequencing input was PBMCs. The receptors shown here come from a woman in her thirties or forties in good health and CMV-seronegative.

The chain joins TRBV27 to TRBJ1-6; 10 positions agree with TRBD1. Per germline, CDR1 MNHEY and CDR2 SMNVEV (reference sequence). The V and J ends lost 6 bases and 8 bases, in that order; junction bases with no gene match: 10. CDR3 size: 16 residues. The CDR3 sequence is CASSPLGQGYHSPLHF. In DNA, the CDR3 is TGTGCCAGCAGCCCTCTGGGACAGGGGTATCATTCACCCCTCCACTTT.

The V and J genes are TRBV2 and TRBJ1-5, with D perhaps matching TRBD1 (5 bases). The CDR3 has 13 amino acids. Germline-derived CDR1 and CDR2 are SNHLY and FYNNEI. Trimming took 6 bases from V and 1 from J, leaving 7 bases between them. DNA of the CDR3: TGTGCCAGCAGGGGGCAGAGCAATCAGCCCCAGCATTTT. The encoded protein is CASRGQSNQPQHF.

V is TRBV9 and J is TRBJ1-1; 7 bases align to TRBD1. CDR1 is SGDLS and CDR2 is YYNGEE in the germline V gene. Trimming cost V 4 bases and J 5 bases; bases outside gene matches: 23. The CDR3 is 19 amino acids. The CDR3 is CASSPLPRTGTRGGTEAFF. The CDR3 region has the DNA TGTGCCAGCAGCCCGCTACCCCGGACAGGTACGAGGGGAGGAACTGAAGCTTTCTTT. Variable domain in full (rest from reference TRBV9 and TRBJ1-1): DSGVTQTPKHLITATGQRVTLRCSPRSGDLSVYWYQQSLDQGLQFLIQYYNGEERAKGNILERFSAQQFPDLHSELNLSSLELGDSALYFCASSPLPRTGTRGGTEAFFGQGTRLTVV.

This rearrangement joins TRBV9 to TRBJ2-5; a weak D match, TRBD2 (5 bases). Germline loops: CDR1 SGDLS, CDR2 YYNGEE. V was cut by 2 bases and J by 11 bases, with 16 bases left in between. There are 13 residues in the CDR3. CDR3 residues: CASSVGIAWEQYF. The CDR3 DNA is TGTGCCAGCAGCGTTGGGATAGCGTGGGAGCAGTACTTC.

This chain joins TRBV4-2 and TRBJ2-7, with 8 bases identical to TRBD1. CDR3 length: 15 amino acids. Looked up from germline, CDR1 is LGHNA and CDR2 is YNFKEQ. V lost 2 bases, J lost 1 base, and 4 bases stayed unmatched. CDR3 sequence reads: CASSQRQGKSYEQYF. As DNA, the CDR3 is TGTGCCAGCAGCCAACGACAGGGGAAGTCCTACGAGCAGTACTTC.

This chain uses TRBV5-6 with TRBJ1-1; 7 bases agree with TRBD1. The CDR3 has 16 residues. Germline CDR1 SGHDT, CDR2 YYEEEE. With 4 bases clipped from V and 5 bases from J, the junction kept 14 bases outside the gene matches. The CDR3 region has the DNA TGTGCCAGCAGCAACCAGCCCGGCAGGGGGAGGACTGAAGCTTTCTTT. This translates into CASSNQPGRGRTEAFF. The full variable domain, rest sourced from reference TRBV5-6 and TRBJ1-1, is DAGVTQSPTHLIKTRGQQVTLRCSPKSGHDTVSWYQQALGQGPQFIFQYYEEEERQRGNFPDRFSGHQFPNYSSELNVNALLLGDSALYLCASSNQPGRGRTEAFFGQGTRLTVV.

The sample holds one count of this clone. The CDR3 protein is CASSATGTGVRGYTF. The CDR3 DNA reads TGTGCCAGCAGCGCGACCGGGACAGGGGTGCGTGGCTACACCTTC. V is TRBV6-5 and J is TRBJ1-2, with 10 bases identical to TRBD1. This CDR3 comprises 15 residues. Germline V gene data show CDR1 as MNHEY and CDR2 as SVGAGI. With V trimmed by 6 bases and J by 7 bases, 11 bases remained unmatched.

This chain connects TRBV9 to TRBJ2-1; TRBD2 aligns across 8 bases. V shed 3 bases and J 2 bases; nucleotides not matched to a gene: 7. The CDR3 sequence is 16 residues long. From germline, CDR1 is SGDLS and CDR2 YYNGEE. Here the CDR3 reads CASSARLATTYNEQFF. The DNA of the CDR3 is TGTGCCAGCAGCGCTCGACTAGCGACCACCTACAATGAGCAGTTCTTC. Drawing the rest from reference TRBV9 and TRBJ2-1, the complete variable domain is DSGVTQTPKHLITATGQRVTLRCSPRSGDLSVYWYQQSLDQGLQFLIQYYNGEERAKGNILERFSAQQFPDLHSELNLSSLELGDSALYFCASSARLATTYNEQFFGPGTRLTVL.

This clone was counted a few times. This chain uses TRBV5-1 with TRBJ1-4; 12 nucleotides align to TRBD1. The CDR3 is made up of 14 amino acids. The germline V gene encodes CDR1 SGHRS and CDR2 YFSETQ. V gave up 4 bases and J gave up 7 bases; unmatched junction bases: 2. CDR3 DNA sequence: TGCGCCAGCAGCCCGGGACAGGGGGCTGAAAAACTGTTTTTT. It is translated as CASSPGQGAEKLFF.

This sequence joins TRBV5-1 and TRBJ2-6, with 9 bases identical to TRBD1. The CDR3 has 16 residues. CDR1 SGHRS and CDR2 YFSETQ come from the germline V gene. J lost 5 bases, V lost 4 bases, and 7 bases had no gene match. CDR3 residues: CASSPRQGDRANVLTF. In DNA, the CDR3 is TGCGCCAGCAGCCCGCGACAGGGGGACCGGGCCAACGTCCTGACTTTC.

In this sample, this clone turned up a few times. Other DNA sequences in the sample encode the same CDR3. The rearrangement links TRBV5-1 to TRBJ1-1; D not resolved. The CDR3 runs to 13 residues. V lost 4 bases and J lost 2, with 9 bases in between. In germline, CDR1 is SGHRS, CDR2 YFSETQ. The CDR3 DNA follows: TGCGCCAGCAGCCTTTCCACTAACACTGAAGCTTTCTTT. Translated: CASSLSTNTEAFF.

Turning to this clone: A read error may produce the germline difference seen at one junction end. The chain has TRBV10-3 and TRBJ1-2; TRBD1 is a possible D gene (6 bases). The CDR3 loop spans 14 amino acids. Germline CDR1 and CDR2: ENHRY and SYGVKD. In nucleotides, the CDR3 is TGTGCCATCAGTGAGTCGACAGGCCCTAAGGGCTACCCCTTC. Translated: CAISESTGPKGYPF.

This clone occurred once. This sequence joins TRBV7-8 and TRBJ1-1, with no clear D. The CDR3 is made up of 14 amino acids. Germline lookup yields CDR1 SGHVS and CDR2 FQNEAQ. The V and J ends lost 4 bases and 1 base respectively, with 10 bases between them. The CDR3 coding sequence is TGTGCCAGCAGCTATGGGAGTCCGAACACTGAAGCTTTCTTT. Protein product: CASSYGSPNTEAFF.

This CDR3 reads CASSLSGSPYEQYF. The CDR3 DNA reads TGTGCCAGCAGTTTATCGGGGTCCCCCTACGAGCAGTACTTC. The V and J genes are TRBV28 and TRBJ2-7, with a tentative D call TRBD2 (5 bases). Trimming removed 1 base from V and 2 bases from J, with 9 bases in between. This CDR3 spans 14 amino acids. Germline CDR1 is MDHEN and CDR2 is SYDVKM.

This clone appeared a few times. The chain carries TRBV11-2 and TRBJ1-1; TRBD1 matches at 8 bases. The J segment lost 1 base and the V segment lost 5 bases, leaving 6 bases of the junction unmatched. CDR3 length: 15 amino acids. Per germline, CDR1 SGHAT and CDR2 FQNNGV. CDR3 protein: CASSVRGRGNTEAFF. In DNA form, the CDR3 reads TGTGCCAGCAGCGTCAGGGGGCGCGGGAACACTGAAGCTTTCTTT.

The CDR3 region has the DNA TGTGCCAGCAGCCCCGCCGGGACTAGGGTCGCAGATACGCAGTATTTT. Translated: CASSPAGTRVADTQYF. The rearrangement joins TRBV7-2 to TRBJ2-3; 8 nucleotides align to TRBD2. V was pared by 5 bases and J by 4 bases, with 11 bases of the junction left unmatched. This CDR3 has 16 amino acids. Germline V gives CDR1 SGHTA, CDR2 FQGNSA.

This sequence joins TRBV19 and TRBJ1-1; D uncertain. Germline assignment: CDR1 LNHDA and CDR2 SQIVND (reference sequence). This CDR3 is 14 amino acids long. V lost 2 bases to trimming and J lost 1 base, with 8 bases between them. The DNA for the CDR3 is TGTGCCAGTAGTATATTGGCAGGGAACACTGAAGCTTTCTTT. Amino acids: CASSILAGNTEAFF.